These 9 T cell receptor beta chains share one sample of origin, sequenced in a study of identical twins. TCRdb fed the 5' RACE reads into MiXCR, producing one record per CDR3 protein. The sample holds fewer than 250,000 distinct CDR3 sequences; 5.5% to 7% are singletons and the top ten take roughly 3.9%. This same sample was also part of a study on yellow fever vaccine responses in identical twins.

What was sequenced was memory (CD45RO+) T cells sorted from blood. The receptors originated from a young woman in good health.

V is TRBV28 and J is TRBJ1-1; 7 nucleotides align to TRBD1. J was trimmed by 1 base and V by 6 bases; bases with no gene match: 8. This CDR3 is 15 amino acids long. Germline V CDR1 and CDR2: MDHEN, SYDVKM. The CDR3 reads CASRPPTGTNTEAFF. The CDR3, as DNA: TGTGCCAGCAGGCCCCCGACAGGGACGAACACTGAAGCTTTCTTT.

This clonotype was detected a few times. V is TRBV7-9 and J is TRBJ2-3, with D unresolved. CDR3 length equals 14 residues. Germline V CDR1 and CDR2: SEHNR, FQNEAQ (reference sequence). Deletions cut 5 bases from V and 2 bases from J, with 11 bases between. CDR3 sequence: CASSPEPFTDTQYF. DNA of the CDR3: TGTGCCAGCAGCCCTGAGCCATTCACAGATACGCAGTATTTT.

The chain is built from TRBV7-6 and TRBJ2-5, with TRBD2 matching over 8 bases. Unmatched junction bases numbered 14, after V lost 7 bases and J lost 4 bases. The CDR3 has 16 residues. Germline CDR1 reads SGHVS; CDR2 reads FNYEAQ. The DNA of the CDR3 is TGTGCCAGCAACGGAAAAGCGGGAGAGCGGGGAGAGACCCAGTACTTC. Translation: CASNGKAGERGETQYF.

This clonotype came up many times. The V gene is TRBV12-3 or TRBV12-4, the J gene TRBJ1-4; D is unclear. CDR3 size: 13 residues. Trimming pared 6 bases from V and 0 bases from J, leaving 5 bases between. CDR3 bases: TGTGCCAGCAGGGGTGCAACTAATGAAAAACTGTTTTTT. Translated: CASRGATNEKLFF.

This clonotype was seen repeatedly, ten times or more. V gene TRBV6-1 combines with J gene TRBJ2-2; 9 bases are shared with TRBD2. The ends lost 4 bases at V and 6 bases at J; junction bases unmatched: 6. CDR3 size: 15 residues. Germline V CDR1 and CDR2: MNHNS, SASEGT. This chain's CDR3 is CASSVSSGDPGELFF. As DNA, the CDR3 is TGTGCCAGCAGTGTGTCTAGCGGGGATCCCGGGGAGCTGTTTTTT.

The V and J genes are TRBV28 and TRBJ1-2, with a tentative D call TRBD1 (5 bases). This CDR3 comprises 15 residues. Looked up from germline, CDR1 is MDHEN and CDR2 is SYDVKM. V lost 3 bases to trimming and J lost 6 bases, with 17 bases between them. The CDR3 loop is CASSLPYFQGNGYTF. The CDR3 DNA follows: TGTGCCAGCAGTTTGCCTTACTTTCAGGGAAATGGCTACACCTTC.

J is TRBJ1-1 and V is TRBV14; 7 bases line up with TRBD1. V trimming: 3 bases; J trimming: 4 bases; junction bases outside the gene matches: 8. The length of the CDR3 is 15 residues. Looked up from germline, CDR1 is SGHDN and CDR2 is FVKESK. CDR3 in amino acids: CASSHIDRAGTEAFF. CDR3 coding DNA: TGTGCCAGCAGCCACATAGACAGGGCGGGCACTGAAGCTTTCTTT.

This chain joins TRBV3-1 and TRBJ2-7; perhaps TRBD2 as D (6 bases). Trimming shortened V by 0 bases and J by 1 base, and 13 bases separated the two germline ends. The germline gives CDR1 LGHDT, CDR2 YNNKEL (reference sequence). This CDR3 spans 16 amino acids. The CDR3 is CASSQDRTGVSYEQYF. In DNA, the CDR3 is TGTGCCAGCAGCCAAGATCGAACGGGGGTATCCTACGAGCAGTACTTC.

In its sample, this clonotype is medium-sized. This chain joins TRBV20-1 and TRBJ2-5; the match to TRBD2 covers 8 bases. This CDR3 spans 15 amino acids. Looked up from germline, CDR1 is DFQATT and CDR2 is SNEGSKA (reference sequence). After removal of 0 bases from V and 4 bases from J, the junction contained 7 bases not matched to a gene. This CDR3 reads CSARDAGGRLETQYF. CDR3 sequence (DNA): TGCAGTGCTAGAGATGCGGGGGGTCGGTTAGAGACCCAGTACTTC.